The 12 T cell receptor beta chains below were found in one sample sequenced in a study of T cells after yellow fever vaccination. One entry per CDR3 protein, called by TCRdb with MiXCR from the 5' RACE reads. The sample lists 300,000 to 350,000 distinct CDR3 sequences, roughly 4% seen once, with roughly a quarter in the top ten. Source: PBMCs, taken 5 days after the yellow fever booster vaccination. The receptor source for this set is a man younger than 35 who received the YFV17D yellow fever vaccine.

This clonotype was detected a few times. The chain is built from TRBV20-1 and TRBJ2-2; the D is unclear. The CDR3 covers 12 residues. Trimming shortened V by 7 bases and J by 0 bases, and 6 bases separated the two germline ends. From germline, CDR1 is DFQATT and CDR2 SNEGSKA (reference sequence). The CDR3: CSVQSNTGELFF. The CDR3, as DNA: TGCAGTGTACAGTCGAACACCGGGGAGCTGTTTTTT.

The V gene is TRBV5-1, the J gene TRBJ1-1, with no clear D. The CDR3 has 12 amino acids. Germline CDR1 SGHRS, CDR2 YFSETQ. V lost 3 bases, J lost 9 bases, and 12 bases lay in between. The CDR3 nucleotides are TGCGCCAGCAGCTCTACCCGGACGAAAGCTTTCTTT. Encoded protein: CASSSTRTKAFF.

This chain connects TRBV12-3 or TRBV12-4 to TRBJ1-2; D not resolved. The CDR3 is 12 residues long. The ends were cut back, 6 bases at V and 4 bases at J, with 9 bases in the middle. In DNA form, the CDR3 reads TGTGCCAGCAGCGGAGCTTCCTATGGCTACACCTTC. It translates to CASSGASYGYTF.

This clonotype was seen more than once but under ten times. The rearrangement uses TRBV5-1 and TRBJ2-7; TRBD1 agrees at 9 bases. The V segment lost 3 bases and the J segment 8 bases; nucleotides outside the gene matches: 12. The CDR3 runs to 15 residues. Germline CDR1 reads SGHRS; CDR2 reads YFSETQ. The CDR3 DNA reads TGCGCCAGCAGCTCTTCCGGGACAGGGATTGTCAAGCAGTACTTC. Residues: CASSSSGTGIVKQYF. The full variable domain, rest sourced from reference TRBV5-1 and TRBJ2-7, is KAGVTQTPRYLIKTRGQQVTLSCSPISGHRSVSWYQQTPGQGLQFLFEYFSETQRNKGNFPGRFSGRQFSNSRSEMNVSTLELGDSALYLCASSSSGTGIVKQYFGPGTRLTVT.

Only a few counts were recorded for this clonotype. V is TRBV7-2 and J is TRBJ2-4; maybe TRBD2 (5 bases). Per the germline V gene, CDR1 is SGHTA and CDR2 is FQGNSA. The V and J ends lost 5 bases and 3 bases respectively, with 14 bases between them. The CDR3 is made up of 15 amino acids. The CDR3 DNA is TGTGCCAGCAGCCAACGGGGTGACATCAAAAACATTCAGTACTTC. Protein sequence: CASSQRGDIKNIQYF.

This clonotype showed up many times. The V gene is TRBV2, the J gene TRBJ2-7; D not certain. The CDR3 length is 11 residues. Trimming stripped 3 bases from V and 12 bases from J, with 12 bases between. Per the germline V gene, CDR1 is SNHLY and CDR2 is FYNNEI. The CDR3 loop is CASSDEFRGYF. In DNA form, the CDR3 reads TGTGCCAGCAGTGACGAGTTTCGAGGGTACTTC.

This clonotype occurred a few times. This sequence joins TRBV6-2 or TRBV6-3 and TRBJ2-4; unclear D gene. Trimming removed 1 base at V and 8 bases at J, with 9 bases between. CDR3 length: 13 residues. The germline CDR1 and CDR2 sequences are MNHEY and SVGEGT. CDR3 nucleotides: TGTGCCAGCAGTTACTGGGATAAAGACATTCAGTACTTC. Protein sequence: CASSYWDKDIQYF.

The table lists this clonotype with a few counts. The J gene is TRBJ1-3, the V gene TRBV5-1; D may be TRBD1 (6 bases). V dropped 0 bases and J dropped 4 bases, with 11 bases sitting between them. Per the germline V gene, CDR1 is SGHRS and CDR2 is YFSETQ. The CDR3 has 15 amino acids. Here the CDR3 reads CASSLAGGPGNTIYF. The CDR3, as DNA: TGCGCCAGCAGCTTGGCCGGGGGGCCGGGAAACACCATATATTTT.

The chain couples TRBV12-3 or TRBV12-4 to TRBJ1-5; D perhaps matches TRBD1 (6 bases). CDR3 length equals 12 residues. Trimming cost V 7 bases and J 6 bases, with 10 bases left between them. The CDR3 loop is CASTIGGQPQHF. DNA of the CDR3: TGTGCCAGCACCATAGGGGGTCAGCCCCAGCATTTT.

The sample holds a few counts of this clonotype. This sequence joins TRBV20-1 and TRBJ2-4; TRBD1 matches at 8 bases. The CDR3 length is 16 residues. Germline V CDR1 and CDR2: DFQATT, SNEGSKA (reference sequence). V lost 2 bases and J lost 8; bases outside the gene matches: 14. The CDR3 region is CSARPQGQGVMDIQYF. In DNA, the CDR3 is TGCAGTGCTAGACCCCAAGGACAGGGAGTCATGGACATTCAGTACTTC.

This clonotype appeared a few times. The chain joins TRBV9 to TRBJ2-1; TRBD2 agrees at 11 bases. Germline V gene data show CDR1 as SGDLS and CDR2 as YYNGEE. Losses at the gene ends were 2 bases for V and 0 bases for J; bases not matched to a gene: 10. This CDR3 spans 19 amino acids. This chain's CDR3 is CASSVSLAGGLSSYNEQFF. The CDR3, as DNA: TGTGCCAGCAGCGTCTCTCTAGCGGGGGGCCTAAGCTCCTACAATGAGCAGTTCTTC.

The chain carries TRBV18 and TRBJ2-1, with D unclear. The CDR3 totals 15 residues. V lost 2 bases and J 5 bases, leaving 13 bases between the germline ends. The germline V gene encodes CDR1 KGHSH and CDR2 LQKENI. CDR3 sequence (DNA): TGTGCCAGCTCACCAAGAGAATCTTCGAACAATGAGCAGTTCTTC. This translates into CASSPRESSNNEQFF.